This T cell receptor (beta chain) is drawn from a study of cytomegalovirus exposure and HLA in healthy donors. The CDR3 loop spans 15 amino acids. Per germline, CDR1 SGHAT and CDR2 FQNNGV. V was trimmed by 5 bases and J by 4 bases, leaving 14 bases between them. The PCR had 60 Vbeta and 13 Jbeta primers. The data were produced by immunoSEQ multiplex PCR, yet TCRdb's version contains in-frame clones alone and is incomplete. This sample has about 140,000 clones, with about three quarters found just once. Study results and caveats: In a later analysis, HLA-associated TCR beta chains were more clonally expanded than equally common others. Earlier analysis found most TCR beta V segments productive about 90% or about 30% of the time. V- and J-gene trimming of TCR beta was linked (in a later analysis) to a missense DCLRE1C variant. In a later analysis, at a false discovery rate of 0.05, fewer than 20,000 TCR beta sequences were associated with HLA alleles.

Regarding this clone: Its antigen is as yet unknown.

The V call is TRBV11-2, the J call TRBJ2-2, with D possibly matching TRBD2 (6 bases). The sample taken for sequencing was PBMCs. The receptor's source is a male donor in good health and CMV-seropositive. The CDR3 DNA is TGTGCCAGCAGCCGGGCTAGCGTACTCACCGGGGAGCTGTTTTTT. Its protein product is CASSRASVLTGELFF.